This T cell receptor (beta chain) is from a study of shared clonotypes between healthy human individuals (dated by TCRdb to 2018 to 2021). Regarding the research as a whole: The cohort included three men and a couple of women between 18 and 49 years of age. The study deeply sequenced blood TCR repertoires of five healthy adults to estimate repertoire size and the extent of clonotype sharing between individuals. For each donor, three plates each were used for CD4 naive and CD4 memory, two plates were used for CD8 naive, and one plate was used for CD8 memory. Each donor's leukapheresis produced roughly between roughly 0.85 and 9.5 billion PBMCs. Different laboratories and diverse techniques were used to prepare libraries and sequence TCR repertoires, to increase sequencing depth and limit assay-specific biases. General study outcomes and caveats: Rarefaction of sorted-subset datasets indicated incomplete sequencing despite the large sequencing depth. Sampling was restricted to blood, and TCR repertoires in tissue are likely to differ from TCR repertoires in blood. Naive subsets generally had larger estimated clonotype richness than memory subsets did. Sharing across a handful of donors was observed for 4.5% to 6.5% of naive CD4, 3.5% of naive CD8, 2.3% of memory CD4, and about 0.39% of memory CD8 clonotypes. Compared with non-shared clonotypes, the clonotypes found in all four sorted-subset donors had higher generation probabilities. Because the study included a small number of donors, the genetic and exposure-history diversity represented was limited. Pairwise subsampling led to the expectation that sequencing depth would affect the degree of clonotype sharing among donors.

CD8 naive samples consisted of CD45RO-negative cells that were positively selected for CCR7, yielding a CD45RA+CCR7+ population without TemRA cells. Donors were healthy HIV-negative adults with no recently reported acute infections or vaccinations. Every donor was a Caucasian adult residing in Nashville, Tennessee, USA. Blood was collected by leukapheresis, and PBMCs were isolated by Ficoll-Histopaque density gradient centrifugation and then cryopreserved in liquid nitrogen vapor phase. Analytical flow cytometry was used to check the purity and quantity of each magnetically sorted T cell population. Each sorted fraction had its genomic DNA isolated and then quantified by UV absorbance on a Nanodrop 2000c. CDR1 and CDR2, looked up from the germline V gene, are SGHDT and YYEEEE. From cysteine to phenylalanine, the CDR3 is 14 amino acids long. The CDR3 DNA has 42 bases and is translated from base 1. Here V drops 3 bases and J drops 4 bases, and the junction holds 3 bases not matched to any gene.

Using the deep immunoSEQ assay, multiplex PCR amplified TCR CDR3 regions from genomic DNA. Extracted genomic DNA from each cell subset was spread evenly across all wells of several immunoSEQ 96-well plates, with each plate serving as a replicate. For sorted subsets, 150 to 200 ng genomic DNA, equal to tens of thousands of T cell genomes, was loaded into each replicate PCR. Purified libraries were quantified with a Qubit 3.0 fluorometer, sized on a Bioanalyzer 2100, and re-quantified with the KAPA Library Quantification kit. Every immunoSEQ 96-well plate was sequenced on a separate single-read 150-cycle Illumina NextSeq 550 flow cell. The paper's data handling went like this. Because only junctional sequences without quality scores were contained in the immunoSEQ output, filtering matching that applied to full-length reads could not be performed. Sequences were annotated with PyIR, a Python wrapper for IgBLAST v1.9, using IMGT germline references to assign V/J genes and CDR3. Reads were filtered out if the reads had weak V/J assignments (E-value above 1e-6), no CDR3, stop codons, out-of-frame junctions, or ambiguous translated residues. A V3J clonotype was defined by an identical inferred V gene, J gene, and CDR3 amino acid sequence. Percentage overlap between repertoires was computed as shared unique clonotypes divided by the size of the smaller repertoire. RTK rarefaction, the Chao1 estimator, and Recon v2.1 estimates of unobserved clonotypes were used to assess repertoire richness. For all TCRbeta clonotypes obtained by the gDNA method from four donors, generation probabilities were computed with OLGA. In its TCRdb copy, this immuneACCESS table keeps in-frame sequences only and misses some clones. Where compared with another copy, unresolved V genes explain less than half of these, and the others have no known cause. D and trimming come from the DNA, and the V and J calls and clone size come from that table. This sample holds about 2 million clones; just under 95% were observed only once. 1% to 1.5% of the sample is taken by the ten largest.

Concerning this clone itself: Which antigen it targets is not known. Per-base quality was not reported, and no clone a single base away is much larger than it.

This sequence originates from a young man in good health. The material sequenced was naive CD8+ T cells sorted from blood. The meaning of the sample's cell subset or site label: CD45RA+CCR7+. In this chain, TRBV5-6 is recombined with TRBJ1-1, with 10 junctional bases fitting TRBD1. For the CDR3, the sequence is CASSSGTGVTEAFF. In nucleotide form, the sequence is TGTGCCAGCAGCTCGGGGACAGGGGTCACTGAAGCTTTCTTT.